These T cell receptor beta chains were read from a single sample in a study of cytomegalovirus exposure and HLA in healthy donors. The assay was immunoSEQ multiplex PCR, and TCRdb's table has in-frame clones only and misses some. Counted here are hundreds of thousands of clones, 75% to 80% occurring once; the ten biggest clones make up over 1.5%. Sequencing input: PBMCs. The receptors originated from a male donor in good health and CMV-seronegative. Both conserved end residues are part of each CDR3. The D gene is left open where the match is weak. Clone size is not always given. Where it is, it says once, few, many or a class for expanded clones.

V gene	J gene	clone size	CDR3 length	D gene	CDR3 DNA	CDR3 protein
TRBV2	TRBJ2-7	.	16	TRBD2	TGTGCCAGCAGGTCTAGCGGGGGACACGGCTCCTACGAGCAGTACTTC	CASRSSGGHGSYEQYF
TRBV4-1	TRBJ2-2	.	16	TRBD1	TGCGCCAGCGGCCGGGCGGACAGGAGGAACACCGGGGAGCTGTTTTTT	CASGRADRRNTGELFF
TRBV4-3	TRBJ2-3	.	16	TRBD2	TGCGCCAGCAGCCAAGTGGCGGGGGGGCTCACAGATACGCAGTATTTT	CASSQVAGGLTDTQYF
TRBV7-2	TRBJ1-1	.	14	TRBD1	TGTGCCAGCAGCTTAGGACAGGGAAGCACTGAAGCTTTCTTT	CASSLGQGSTEAFF
TRBV27	TRBJ2-7	.	14	.	TGTGCCAGCAGTTTAGTGACACACTCCTACGAGCAGTACTTC	CASSLVTHSYEQYF
TRBV5-1	TRBJ1-1	once	13	.	TGCGCCAGCACCACAGGAATTAACACTGAAGCTTTCTTT	CASTTGINTEAFF
TRBV11-1	TRBJ2-1	.	15	TRBD2	TGTGCCAGCAGCTCCTTAGCGGGAGGATTAAATGAGCAGTTCTTC	CASSSLAGGLNEQFF
TRBV5-1	TRBJ2-7	.	15	.	TGCGCCAGCAGCTTGGGGACAGATCCCTCCTACGAGCAGTACTTC	CASSLGTDPSYEQYF
TRBV29-1	TRBJ1-1	.	15	TRBD1	TGCAGCGTTGTGGGGGAGGACAGGGCTGGGACTGAAGCTTTCTTT	CSVVGEDRAGTEAFF
TRBV7-9	TRBJ1-5	.	15	.	TGTGCCAGCAGCTTTGGGTGGGCAGGGGTTCAGCCCCAGCATTTT	CASSFGWAGVQPQHF
TRBV2	TRBJ1-2	.	12	.	TGTGCAGCCCTGGGGCCTTTGGGGGGCTACACCTTC	CAALGPLGGYTF
TRBV19	TRBJ1-1	few	15	.	TGTGCCAGTGCCCAGGGGAACTTTGTTGGCACTGAAGCTTTCTTT	CASAQGNFVGTEAFF
TRBV30	TRBJ2-2	.	16	TRBD1	TGTGCCTGGAGCGGGGCAGGGGGAAGTAGGCCCGGGGAGCTGTTTTTT	CAWSGAGGSRPGELFF
TRBV18	TRBJ1-1	.	13	.	TGTGCCAGCTCACCCGGACAGAGCACTGAAGCTTTCTTT	CASSPGQSTEAFF
TRBV11-3	TRBJ1-1	.	13	.	TGTGCCAGCAGCTTCCAGGGGAACACTGAAGCTTTCTTT	CASSFQGNTEAFF
TRBV29-1	TRBJ1-2	.	12	.	TGCAGCGTTGAAAACAATAACTATGGCTACACCTTC	CSVENNNYGYTF
TRBV15	TRBJ2-3	.	15	.	TGTGCCACCAGCAGAGGTGGGGGCGCGTTAGATACGCAGTATTTT	CATSRGGGALDTQYF
TRBV7-9	TRBJ1-2	.	17	.	TGTGCCAGCAGCGGAGGGGATGTGTTAGGGGTGGGAAATAGCTACACCTTC	CASSGGDVLGVGNSYTF
TRBV30	TRBJ1-2	.	19	.	TGTGCCTGGAGTGTAGAACTCACCCTTTCAGGGGTGTTAAACTATGGCTACACCTTC	CAWSVELTLSGVLNYGYTF
TRBV11-2	TRBJ2-7	few	14	.	TGTGCCAGCAGCGTCCGGGACTGGTCCTACGAGCAGTACTTC	CASSVRDWSYEQYF
TRBV4-2	TRBJ2-1	.	16	TRBD2	TGTGCCAGCAGCCAAGATCCTACTAGCGGGAGTTCTGAGCAGTTCTTC	CASSQDPTSGSSEQFF
TRBV7-9	TRBJ1-5	.	13	.	TGTGCCAGCAGCTTAGGGACAGTACAGCCCCAGCATTTT	CASSLGTVQPQHF
TRBV7-3	TRBJ1-2	.	17	.	TGTGCCAGCAGCTTAGATGAGCTTCGGGTTTTGAACTATGGCTACACCTTC	CASSLDELRVLNYGYTF
TRBV5-1	TRBJ1-6	few	15	.	TGCGCCAGCAGTCCGGATGGACAGAATAATTCACCCCTCCACTTT	CASSPDGQNNSPLHF
TRBV7-3	TRBJ2-3	once	15	.	TGTGCCAGCAGCTTAGGACACACTTTCACAGATACGCAGTATTTT	CASSLGHTFTDTQYF
TRBV5-6	TRBJ2-7	.	14	.	TGTGCCAGCACCCAAGGAACGGGGACCTACGAGCAGTACTTC	CASTQGTGTYEQYF
TRBV6-5	TRBJ1-3	few	14	.	TGTGCCAGCAGAGAAGGGGGGGTCGGAAACACCATATATTTT	CASREGGVGNTIYF
TRBV10-3	TRBJ1-6	.	17	TRBD1	TGTGCCATCAGTGAGTCAGGAGGGGGCGATCCTAATTCACCCCTCCACTTT	CAISESGGGDPNSPLHF
TRBV28	TRBJ2-7	.	18	.	TGTGCCAGCAGTTTTCTCCTGTCTATAGGGGCCCCGCCGTACGAGCAGTACTTC	CASSFLLSIGAPPYEQYF
TRBV5-1	TRBJ1-1	.	13	TRBD1	TGCGCCAGCAGCGTCACAGGGGGCACTGAAGCTTTCTTT	CASSVTGGTEAFF
TRBV5-4	TRBJ2-1	once	16	TRBD1	TGTGCCAGCAGCTCATCGACAGGGGTATCCTACAATGAGCAGTTCTTC	CASSSSTGVSYNEQFF
TRBV30	TRBJ2-1	.	14	TRBD2	TGTGCCCTAAGACGGGGGAGGGCCTACAATGAGCAGTTCTTC	CALRRGRAYNEQFF
TRBV7-9	TRBJ2-5	.	14	TRBD1	TGTGCCAGCAGCAAGACAGGGGCGGAGGAGACCCAGTACTTC	CASSKTGAEETQYF
TRBV4-3	TRBJ2-1	.	16	TRBD2	TGCGCCAGCAGCAGGCAGGGAGGGTTTGAGGGCAATGAGCAGTTCTTC	CASSRQGGFEGNEQFF
TRBV5-1	TRBJ1-1	.	18	TRBD1	TGCGCCAGCAGCTTGCCCCCTGACAGGGGGGGTATGAACACTGAAGCTTTCTTT	CASSLPPDRGGMNTEAFF
TRBV7-2	TRBJ1-2	.	13	TRBD1	TGTGCCAGCAGCCAAAGACAGGGAACGGGCTACACCTTC	CASSQRQGTGYTF
TRBV28	TRBJ2-7	.	15	TRBD1	TGTGCCAGCAGTTTTAAGGGACAGGGCATATACGAGCAGTACTTC	CASSFKGQGIYEQYF
TRBV6-5	TRBJ1-5	.	14	.	TGTGCCAGCAAGATCAGGGTTGGGAATCAGCCCCAGCATTTT	CASKIRVGNQPQHF
TRBV28	TRBJ2-1	few	15	TRBD2	TGTGCCAGCATTCCGAGCGGGAAAATACGAAATGAGCAGTTCTTC	CASIPSGKIRNEQFF
TRBV9	TRBJ2-7	.	15	TRBD1	TGTGCCAGCAGCGCTGGGGGGACAGGGCTCTACGAGCAGTACTTC	CASSAGGTGLYEQYF
TRBV6-6	TRBJ2-5	.	14	.	TGTGCCAGCAGTTACTCCGCGGGACTAGAGACCCAGTACTTC	CASSYSAGLETQYF
TRBV7-8	TRBJ2-7	.	16	TRBD2	TGTGCCAGTATGGAGCAGCGGGGGCTCCTTTTCTACGAGCAGTACTTC	CASMEQRGLLFYEQYF
TRBV9	TRBJ2-3	.	16	TRBD2	TGTGCCAGCAGCGTAGAAGCGGGGCCTAGCACAGATACGCAGTATTTT	CASSVEAGPSTDTQYF
TRBV4-1	TRBJ2-3	.	22	TRBD2	TGCGCCAGCAGCCAAGACCCCCTCATAGCGGGGGGGGATTCGTTTCGCACAGATACGCAGTATTTT	CASSQDPLIAGGDSFRTDTQYF
TRBV15	TRBJ1-3	.	17	TRBD1	TGTGCCACCAGCAGAGGTGGGACAGGGGGCTCTGGAAACACCATATATTTT	CATSRGGTGGSGNTIYF
TRBV7-2	TRBJ2-5	.	18	TRBD2	TGTGCCAGCAGCTTAGCACCCCCTAGCGGGGGGGCGGGGGAGACCCAGTACTTC	CASSLAPPSGGAGETQYF
TRBV18	TRBJ1-1	.	16	.	TGTGCCAGCTCACCAGGGGTTGGGGCGCTGAACACTGAAGCTTTCTTT	CASSPGVGALNTEAFF
TRBV7-8	TRBJ1-1	.	16	.	TGTGCCAGCAGCCTCGGGGTCTTACAGGGCGGCACTGAAGCTTTCTTT	CASSLGVLQGGTEAFF
TRBV15	TRBJ1-3	.	16	.	TGTGCCACCAGCAGAGATGGACACCTCTCTGGAAACACCATATATTTT	CATSRDGHLSGNTIYF
TRBV7-2	TRBJ2-5	.	15	TRBD1	TGTGCCAGCAGCTTGGAAGGACAGGTCCAAGAGACCCAGTACTTC	CASSLEGQVQETQYF
TRBV9	TRBJ1-5	.	14	.	TGTGCCAGCAGCTCCGAGGATAGCAATCAGCCCCAGCATTTT	CASSSEDSNQPQHF
TRBV15	TRBJ1-1	.	14	.	TGTGCCACCAGCAGAGATCAGGATAGTAGTGAAGCTTTCTTT	CATSRDQDSSEAFF
TRBV7-3	TRBJ1-2	once	15	.	TGTGCCAGCAGCTTAAGTCGGACGGGGGGGGCTGGCTACACCTTC	CASSLSRTGGAGYTF
TRBV19	TRBJ1-5	.	13	TRBD1	TGTGCCAGTGAAGCAGGGGGCGATCAGCCCCAGCATTTT	CASEAGGDQPQHF
TRBV5-1	TRBJ2-2	.	20	TRBD2	TGCGCCAGCAGCTTGGAGTTCGGCGGGGGGCCCCTCTCGAACACCGGGGAGCTGTTTTTT	CASSLEFGGGPLSNTGELFF
TRBV19	TRBJ2-7	.	14	TRBD1	TGTGCCAGTAGTGCCTCGGACAGGGGGAGGGAGCAGTACTTC	CASSASDRGREQYF
TRBV4-3	TRBJ2-1	.	13	.	TGCGCCAGCAGCCAAAGGAGGAACAATGAGCAGTTCTTC	CASSQRRNNEQFF
TRBV5-1	TRBJ2-7	.	15	.	TGCGCCAGCAGCTTGTTGAGCGGGTGGGAATACGAGCAGTACTTC	CASSLLSGWEYEQYF
TRBV28	TRBJ1-1	.	15	.	TGTGCCAGCAGTGGGGAGGGCCTCATGAACACTGAAGCTTTCTTT	CASSGEGLMNTEAFF